This T cell receptor (beta chain) was sequenced in a study of blood T cell repertoires in COVID-19. Here immunoSEQ multiplex PCR was the method, and the copy in TCRdb shows in-frame clones only, minus some. The profile covers approximately 150,000 clones, with around 90% appearing a single time and around 4% taken by the ten largest. The CDR3 is made up of 14 amino acids. Germline V gene sequence: CDR1 SQVTM, CDR2 ANQGSEA. With V trimmed by 7 bases and J by 8 bases, 10 bases remained unmatched. Material: peripheral blood. This TCR was recovered from a woman aged 60-70 years with active or convalescent COVID-19. The V call is TRBV29-1, the J call TRBJ2-1; TRBD2 agrees at 11 bases. The CDR3 DNA follows: TGCAGCGCTAAATTAGCGGGGGGGTGGCATGAGCAGTTCTTC. Encoded protein: CSAKLAGGWHEQFF.